Reported below is one T cell receptor beta chain. V was pared by 10 bases and J by 1 base, with 7 bases of the junction left unmatched. The CDR3 is made up of 14 amino acids. Germline CDR1 and CDR2: MDHEN and SYDVKM. This specimen comes from a study of T cell changes during pregnancy in multiple sclerosis. The protocol was immunoSEQ multiplex PCR, while the TCRdb copy is restricted to in-frame clones and leaves out a portion. In the table there are under 90,000 clones, 85% to 95% of which are singletons. This TCR was recovered from a female donor in good health, enrolled as a control in a pregnancy study. This chain connects TRBV28 to TRBJ1-1; 9 nucleotides agree with TRBD1. Material: peripheral blood, obtained in the second trimester of pregnancy. The CDR3 DNA reads TGTGCCATTCGAAAACAGGGGGCGAACACTGAAGCTTTCTTT. Its protein is CAIRKQGANTEAFF.